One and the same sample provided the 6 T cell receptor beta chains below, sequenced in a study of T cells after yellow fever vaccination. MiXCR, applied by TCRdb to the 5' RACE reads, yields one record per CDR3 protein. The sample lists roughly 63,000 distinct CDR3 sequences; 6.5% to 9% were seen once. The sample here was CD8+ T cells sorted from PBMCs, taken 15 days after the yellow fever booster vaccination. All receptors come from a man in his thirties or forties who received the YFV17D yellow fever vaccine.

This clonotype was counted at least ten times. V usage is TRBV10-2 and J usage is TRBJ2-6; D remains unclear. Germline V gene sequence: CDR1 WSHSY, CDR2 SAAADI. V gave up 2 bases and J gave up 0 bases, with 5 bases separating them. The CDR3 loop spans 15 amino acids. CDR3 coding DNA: TGCGCCAGCAGTGAGACGGCCTCTGGGGCCAACGTCCTGACTTTC. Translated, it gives CASSETASGANVLTF.

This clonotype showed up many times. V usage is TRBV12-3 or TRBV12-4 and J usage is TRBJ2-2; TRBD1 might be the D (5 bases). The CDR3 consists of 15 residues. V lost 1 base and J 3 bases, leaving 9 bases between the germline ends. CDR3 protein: CASSLETDHTGELFF. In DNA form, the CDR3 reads TGTGCCAGCAGTTTAGAGACAGATCACACCGGGGAGCTGTTTTTT.

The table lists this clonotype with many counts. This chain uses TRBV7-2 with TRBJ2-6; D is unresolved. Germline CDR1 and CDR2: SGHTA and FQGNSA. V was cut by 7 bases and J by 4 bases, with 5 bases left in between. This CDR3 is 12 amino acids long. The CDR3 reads CASTLGANVLTF. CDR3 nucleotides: TGTGCCAGCACCTTGGGGGCCAACGTCCTGACTTTC. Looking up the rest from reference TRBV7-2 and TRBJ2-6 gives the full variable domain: GAGVSQSPSNKVTEKGKDVELRCDPISGHTALYWYRQSLGQGLEFLIYFQGNSAPDKSGLPSDRFSAERTGGSVSTLTIQRTQQEDSAVYLCASTLGANVLTFGAGSRLTVL.

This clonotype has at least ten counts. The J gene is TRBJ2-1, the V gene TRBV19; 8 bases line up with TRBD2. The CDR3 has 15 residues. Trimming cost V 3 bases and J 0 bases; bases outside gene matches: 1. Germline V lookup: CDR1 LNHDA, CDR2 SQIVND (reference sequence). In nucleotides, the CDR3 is TGTGCCAGTAGTATTGGGACTAGCTCCTACAATGAGCAGTTCTTC. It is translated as CASSIGTSSYNEQFF.

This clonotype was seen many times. The CDR3 is CASSGMDRASHNEQFF. CDR3 nucleotide sequence: TGTGCCAGCAGCGGAATGGACAGGGCGTCCCACAATGAGCAGTTCTTC. This sequence joins TRBV7-3 and TRBJ2-1; 8 nucleotides line up with TRBD1. The CDR3 contains 16 residues. The V segment lost 5 bases and the J segment 5 bases; nucleotides outside the gene matches: 11. Germline loops: CDR1 SGHTA, CDR2 FQGTGA.

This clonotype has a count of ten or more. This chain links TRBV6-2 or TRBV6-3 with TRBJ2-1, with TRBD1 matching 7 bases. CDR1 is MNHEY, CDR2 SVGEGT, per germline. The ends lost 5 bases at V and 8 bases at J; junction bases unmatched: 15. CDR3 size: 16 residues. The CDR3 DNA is TGTGCCAGCAGTCCCGAACTGGACAGGATAGACGATGAGCAGTTCTTC. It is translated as CASSPELDRIDDEQFF.